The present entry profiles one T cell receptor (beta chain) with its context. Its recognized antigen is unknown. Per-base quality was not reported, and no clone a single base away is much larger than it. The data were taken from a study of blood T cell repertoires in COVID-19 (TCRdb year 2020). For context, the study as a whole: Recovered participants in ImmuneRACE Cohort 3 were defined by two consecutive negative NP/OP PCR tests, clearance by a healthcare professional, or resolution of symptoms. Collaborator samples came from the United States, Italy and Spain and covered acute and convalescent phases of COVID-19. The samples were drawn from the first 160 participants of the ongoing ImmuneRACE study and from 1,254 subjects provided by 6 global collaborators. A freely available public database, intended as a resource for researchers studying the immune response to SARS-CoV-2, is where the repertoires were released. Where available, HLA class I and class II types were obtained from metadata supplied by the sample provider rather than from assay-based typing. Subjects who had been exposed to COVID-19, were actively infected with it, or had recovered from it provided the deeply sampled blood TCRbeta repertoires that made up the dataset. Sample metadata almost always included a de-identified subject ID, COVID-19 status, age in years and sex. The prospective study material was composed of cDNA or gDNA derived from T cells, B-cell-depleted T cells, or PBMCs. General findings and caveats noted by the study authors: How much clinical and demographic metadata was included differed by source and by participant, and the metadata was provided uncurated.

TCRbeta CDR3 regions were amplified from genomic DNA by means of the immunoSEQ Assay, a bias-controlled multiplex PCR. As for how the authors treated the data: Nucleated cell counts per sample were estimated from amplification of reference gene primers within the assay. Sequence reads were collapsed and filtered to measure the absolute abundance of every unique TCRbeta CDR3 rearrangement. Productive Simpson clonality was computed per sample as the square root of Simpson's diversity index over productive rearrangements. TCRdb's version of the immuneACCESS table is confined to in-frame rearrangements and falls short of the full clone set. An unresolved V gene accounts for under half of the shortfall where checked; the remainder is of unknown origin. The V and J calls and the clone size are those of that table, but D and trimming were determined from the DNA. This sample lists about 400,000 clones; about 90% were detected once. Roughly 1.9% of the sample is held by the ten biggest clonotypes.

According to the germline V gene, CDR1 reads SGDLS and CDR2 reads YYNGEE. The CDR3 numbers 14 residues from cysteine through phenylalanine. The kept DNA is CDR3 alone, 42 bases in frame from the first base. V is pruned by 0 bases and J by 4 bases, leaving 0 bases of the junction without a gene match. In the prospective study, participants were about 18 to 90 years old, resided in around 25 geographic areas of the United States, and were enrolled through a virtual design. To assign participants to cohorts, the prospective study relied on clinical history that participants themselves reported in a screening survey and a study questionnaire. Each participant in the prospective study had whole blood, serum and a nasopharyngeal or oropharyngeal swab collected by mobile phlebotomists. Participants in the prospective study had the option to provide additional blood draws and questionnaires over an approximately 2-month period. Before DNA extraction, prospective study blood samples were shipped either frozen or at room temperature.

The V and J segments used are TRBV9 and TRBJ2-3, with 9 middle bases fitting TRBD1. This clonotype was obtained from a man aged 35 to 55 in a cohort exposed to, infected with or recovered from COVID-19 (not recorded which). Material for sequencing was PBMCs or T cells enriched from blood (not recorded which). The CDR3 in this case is CASSVGQGADTQYF. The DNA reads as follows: TGTGCCAGCAGCGTAGGACAGGGGGCAGATACGCAGTATTTT.